The 9 T cell receptor beta chains below all came from one sample that was sequenced in a study of T cells after yellow fever vaccination. TCRdb re-analysed the 5' RACE reads in MiXCR, keeping a single row per CDR3 protein. The data show more than 95,000 distinct CDR3 sequences, around 7.2% seen once. Sequences were derived from CD4+ T cells sorted from PBMCs, sampled approximately 40 days after the first yellow fever vaccination. The origin of the receptors is a man aged 18 to 29 who received the YFV17D yellow fever vaccine.

This clonotype was observed many times. This chain uses TRBV5-1 with TRBJ2-7; TRBD1 matches at 10 bases. This CDR3 contains 13 residues. Germline V gene sequence: CDR1 SGHRS, CDR2 YFSETQ. The V segment lost 5 bases and the J segment 11 bases; nucleotides outside the gene matches: 10. The CDR3 is CASSPDRGLHEYV. CDR3 sequence (DNA): TGCGCCAGCAGTCCTGACAGGGGGCTTCATGAGTACGTC.

This clonotype was counted between two and nine times. The chain employs TRBV5-1 and TRBJ2-6; weak D call: TRBD2 (5 bases). V was shortened by 4 bases and J by 0 bases, with 14 bases between the two germline ends. CDR1 and CDR2 from the germline V gene are SGHRS and YFSETQ. CDR3 size: 17 residues. The CDR3 region has the DNA TGCGCCAGCAGCACCGGCGGACTGAGCTCTGGGGCCAACGTCCTGACTTTC. Translating it yields CASSTGGLSSGANVLTF. The full variable domain, completed using reference TRBV5-1 and TRBJ2-6, is KAGVTQTPRYLIKTRGQQVTLSCSPISGHRSVSWYQQTPGQGLQFLFEYFSETQRNKGNFPGRFSGRQFSNSRSEMNVSTLELGDSALYLCASSTGGLSSGANVLTFGAGSRLTVL.

The table lists this clonotype with many counts. The chain joins TRBV6-6 to TRBJ2-5; the D call may be TRBD1 or TRBD2 (5 bases each). Between the trimmed V and J ends, which lost 6 bases and 5 bases, there was a span of 13 bases. The CDR3 length is 13 residues. CDR1 is MNHNY and CDR2 is SVGAGI in the germline V gene (reference sequence). Here the CDR3 reads CASRRGVGETQYF. CDR3 coding DNA: TGTGCCAGCAGAAGGGGAGTCGGGGAGACCCAGTACTTC.

This clonotype has ten or more counts. The chain couples TRBV19 to TRBJ2-1; 9 nucleotides align to TRBD2. This CDR3 contains 15 residues. The germline V gene encodes CDR1 LNHDA and CDR2 SQIVND (reference sequence). The V and J ends lost 8 bases and 8 bases, in that order; junction bases with no gene match: 13. CDR3 coding DNA: TGTGCCAGTTCCTCGGCGGGGGGGCGGTTGCATGAGCAGTTCTTC. Protein: CASSSAGGRLHEQFF.

There are many counts of this clonotype. The V call is TRBV2, the J call TRBJ2-1, with D maybe TRBD1 (6 bases). Trimming pared 9 bases from V and 0 bases from J, leaving 12 bases between. The CDR3 is 14 amino acids. Germline V lookup: CDR1 SNHLY, CDR2 FYNNEI. This CDR3 reads CASDTGSSYNEQFF. CDR3 DNA: TGTGCCAGTGATACAGGGAGCTCCTACAATGAGCAGTTCTTC.

This clonotype has at least ten counts. The J gene is TRBJ1-3, the V gene TRBV12-3 or TRBV12-4; D not certain. Trimming took off 5 bases at V and 3 bases at J, with 11 bases between the two ends. The CDR3 is 14 amino acids. The CDR3 DNA sequence: TGTGCCAGCAGTCCGATGGGGAGTGGAAACACCATATATTTT. It translates to CASSPMGSGNTIYF.

The table lists this clonotype with a few counts. The chain links TRBV9 to TRBJ1-3; tentative D call: TRBD1 (5 bases). The ends were cut back, 4 bases at V and 0 bases at J, with 14 bases in the middle. CDR1 and CDR2 from the germline V gene are SGDLS and YYNGEE. The CDR3 covers 16 residues. CDR3 sequence: CASSPFEGSSGNTIYF. The CDR3 DNA sequence: TGTGCCAGCAGCCCATTCGAGGGGAGCTCTGGAAACACCATATATTTT.

This clonotype was detected a few times. The CDR3: CSARDPTTSLNEQFF. In nucleotides, the CDR3 is TGCAGTGCTAGAGACCCTACGACTAGCCTGAATGAGCAGTTCTTC. V usage is TRBV20-1 and J usage is TRBJ2-1, with 7 bases aligning to TRBD2. The CDR3 is 15 amino acids. Trimming cost V 0 bases and J 7 bases; bases outside gene matches: 9. In germline, CDR1 is DFQATT, CDR2 SNEGSKA (reference sequence).

This clonotype occurred many times. The J gene is TRBJ1-4, the V gene TRBV30, with 7 bases fitting TRBD1. The V gene's germline CDR1 is GTSNPN and CDR2 SVGIG (reference sequence). V was pared by 5 bases and J by 5 bases, with 8 bases of the junction left unmatched. The CDR3 has 14 amino acids. The CDR3 nucleotides are TGTGCCTGGGAACGGGGACAGAGAAATGAAAAACTGTTTTTT. Amino acid sequence: CAWERGQRNEKLFF.